The clone carrying this T cell receptor (beta chain) was counted a few times. Antigen unknown. The authors reverse transcribed all of the isolated RNA, so sequencing captured expressed TCRB transcripts. Assay: immunoSEQ multiplex PCR; the TCRdb copy retains only in-frame clones and omits some. Of about 40,000 clones in the sample, roughly 50% were seen once. The record originates from a study of beta chain features in type 1 diabetes. Findings and limits, study-wide: The naive, central memory and Treg TCRB repertoires of patients appeared to be more similar to one another than those of healthy donors.

All of the sorted populations showed purity greater than 95%. V trimming: 3 bases; J trimming: 5 bases; junction bases outside the gene matches: 5. This CDR3 is built from 16 residues. Per the germline V gene, CDR1 is MNHEY and CDR2 is SMNVEV (reference sequence). This sequence originates from a woman aged 30 to 39 in good health. This sequence joins TRBV27 and TRBJ2-1; 12 nucleotides line up with TRBD2. The specimen sequenced was stem cell memory CD4+ T cells from blood. The CDR3 spells CASSLGLAGGDNEQFF. CDR3 DNA sequence: TGTGCCAGCAGTTTGGGGCTAGCGGGGGGGGACAATGAGCAGTTCTTC.